A single sample is the source of the 29 T cell receptor beta chains below, sequenced in a study of CD8 T cells in Susac syndrome. Reverse transcription of 0.5 to 1 ug RNA used random hexamers. TCRdb reprocessed the immunoSEQ multiplex PCR reads with MiXCR, giving one entry per CDR3 protein. This table has approximately 110,000 distinct CDR3 sequences, 95% to 98% appearing once. What was sequenced was CD4+ T cells from PBMCs. The receptors originated from a human donor in good health.

The chain employs TRBV5-1 and TRBJ2-1, with 8 bases identical to TRBD2. Per the germline V gene, CDR1 is SGHRS and CDR2 is YFSETQ. The V and J ends lost 4 bases and 2 bases, in that order; junction bases with no gene match: 11. The CDR3 runs to 17 residues. The CDR3 protein is CASSPGGGGRPYNEQFF. CDR3 sequence (DNA): TGCGCCAGCAGCCCAGGTGGGGGCGGGAGGCCCTACAATGAGCAGTTCTTC.

The gene calls are TRBV7-2 and TRBJ2-7; 7 bases line up with TRBD1. Germline assignment: CDR1 SGHTA and CDR2 FQGNSA. The CDR3 covers 14 residues. Trimming at V came to 7 bases and at J to 2 bases, leaving 8 bases not matched to a gene. The CDR3 loop reads CASTYRDSPYEQYF. In DNA, the CDR3 is TGTGCCAGCACCTATAGGGACAGTCCCTACGAGCAGTACTTC.

J is TRBJ1-1 and V is TRBV10-3; D gene uncertain. CDR3 size: 13 residues. Germline-derived CDR1 and CDR2 are ENHRY and SYGVKD. V was cut by 3 bases and J by 6 bases, with 11 bases left in between. The CDR3, as DNA: TGTGCCATCAGTGACCCCCGGGTTGCTGAAGCTTTCTTT. Translation: CAISDPRVAEAFF.

The rearrangement joins TRBV28 to TRBJ2-5, with TRBD2 identical over 9 bases. J was trimmed by 4 bases and V by 7 bases; bases with no gene match: 13. Germline V lookup: CDR1 MDHEN, CDR2 SYDVKM. The CDR3 covers 16 residues. Written as DNA, the CDR3 is TGTGCCAGCAAGGATGGGCGGGGGGGCTTAAGAGAGACCCAGTACTTC. The encoded protein is CASKDGRGGLRETQYF.

The rearrangement links TRBV5-1 to TRBJ2-7; 15 bases are a match to TRBD2. Trimming at V came to 4 bases and at J to 0 bases, leaving 14 bases not matched to a gene. Germline V gene lookup returns CDR1 SGHRS and CDR2 YFSETQ. The CDR3 extends over 20 amino acids. In nucleotides, the CDR3 is TGCGCCAGCAGCCTGCAACCGGGACTAGCGGGAGGCCCGAGCTCCTACGAGCAGTACTTC. It specifies CASSLQPGLAGGPSSYEQYF.

V gene TRBV20-1 combines with J gene TRBJ2-7; 9 bases fit TRBD2. CDR1 and CDR2 (germline): DFQATT, SNEGSKA (reference sequence). V was clipped by 0 bases and J by 3 bases; unmatched bases: 3. This CDR3 region has 14 residues. CDR3 loop: CSARDGAGGYEQYF. The DNA of the CDR3 is TGCAGTGCTAGAGATGGAGCGGGAGGCTACGAGCAGTACTTC.

CDR3 nucleotide sequence: TGTGCCAGCTCACCGGTAACAACTAATGAAAAACTGTTTTTT. Encoded protein: CASSPVTTNEKLFF. The chain joins TRBV18 to TRBJ1-4; unclear D gene. The CDR3 length is 14 residues. The germline gives CDR1 KGHSH, CDR2 LQKENI. V was clipped by 3 bases and J by 0 bases, with 5 bases between them.

V gene TRBV3-1 combines with J gene TRBJ1-5; a weak D match, TRBD1 (5 bases). The CDR3 covers 17 residues. Trimming pared 0 bases from V and 6 bases from J, leaving 18 bases between. CDR1 LGHDT and CDR2 YNNKEL come from the germline V gene (reference sequence). The CDR3 region is CASSQDRGVYGPQPQHF. The CDR3 coding sequence is TGTGCCAGCAGCCAAGATAGAGGGGTTTACGGTCCTCAGCCCCAGCATTTT.

V usage is TRBV28 and J usage is TRBJ2-7; D unresolved. There are 11 residues in the CDR3. Germline V gene data show CDR1 as MDHEN and CDR2 as SYDVKM. The ends were cut back, 3 bases at V and 10 bases at J, with 10 bases in the middle. CDR3 loop: CASSFRMEQYF. Written as DNA, the CDR3 is TGTGCCAGCAGTTTCAGGATGGAACAGTACTTC.

A single count supports this clonotype. The chain is built from TRBV29-1 and TRBJ1-4; no clear D gene. V dropped 7 bases and J dropped 5 bases, with 8 bases sitting between them. This CDR3 is 11 amino acids long. Germline V CDR1 and CDR2: SQVTM, ANQGSEA. The CDR3 coding sequence is TGCAGCGGGAGGTACAATGAAAAACTGTTTTTT. Protein: CSGRYNEKLFF. The variable domain in full, with the rest retrieved from reference TRBV29-1 and TRBJ1-4, is SAVISQKPSRDICQRGTSLTIQCQVDSQVTMMFWYRQQPGQSLTLIATANQGSEATYESGFVIDKFPISRPNLTFSTLTVSNMSPEDSSIYLCSGRYNEKLFFGSGTQLSVL.

The rearrangement links TRBV7-9 to TRBJ1-1, with 8 bases identical to TRBD1. Germline V gene lookup returns CDR1 SEHNR and CDR2 FQNEAQ (reference sequence). V trimming: 5 bases; J trimming: 0 bases; junction bases outside the gene matches: 5. CDR3 size: 15 residues. The CDR3 DNA is TGTGCCAGCAGCCCCCGGACAGGGATGAACACTGAAGCTTTCTTT. Amino acid sequence: CASSPRTGMNTEAFF.

This chain links TRBV3-1 with TRBJ1-1; D call uncertain. The length of the CDR3 is 12 residues. With 4 bases removed from V and 6 bases from J, the gap between germline ends came to 9 bases. Per the germline V gene, CDR1 is LGHDT and CDR2 is YNNKEL (reference sequence). CDR3 protein: CASSPGGSEAFF. Here the CDR3 DNA reads TGTGCCAGCAGCCCCGGCGGTTCTGAAGCTTTCTTT.

This sequence joins TRBV9 and TRBJ1-6; D is ambiguous. In germline, CDR1 is SGDLS, CDR2 YYNGEE. CDR3 length: 12 amino acids. The V and J ends lost 3 bases and 7 bases respectively, with 5 bases between them. CDR3 region: CASSALNSPLHF. The CDR3 nucleotides read TGTGCCAGCAGCGCCTTAAATTCACCCCTCCACTTT.

The rearrangement uses TRBV4-3 and TRBJ2-1; 12 nucleotides line up with TRBD2. Germline assignment: CDR1 LGHNA and CDR2 YSLEER. Trimming removed 3 bases from V and 3 bases from J; junction bases left unmatched: 3. The CDR3 has 16 residues. CDR3 nucleotide sequence: TGCGCCAGCAGCCATAGACTAGCGGGAGACTACAATGAGCAGTTCTTC. The encoded protein is CASSHRLAGDYNEQFF.

This chain connects TRBV2 to TRBJ2-7; possibly TRBD2 for D (6 bases). The germline V gene has CDR1 SNHLY and CDR2 FYNNEI. V shed 6 bases and J shed 5 bases, with 11 bases lying between them. The CDR3 is made up of 12 amino acids. The CDR3 spells CASRVAGNEQYF. CDR3 nucleotides: TGTGCCAGCAGGGTCGCGGGGAACGAGCAGTACTTC.

This sequence joins TRBV4-2 and TRBJ2-7; 10 nucleotides align to TRBD1. V dropped 5 bases and J dropped 3; count of bases not matched to a gene: 7. Germline-derived CDR1 and CDR2 are LGHNA and YNFKEQ. The CDR3 loop spans 15 amino acids. The CDR3 loop reads CASSTRDRGLYEQYF. CDR3 bases: TGTGCCAGCAGCACCCGGGACAGGGGCCTCTACGAGCAGTACTTC.

V gene TRBV30 combines with J gene TRBJ1-6, with TRBD1 matching 9 bases. The V gene's germline CDR1 is GTSNPN and CDR2 SVGIG (reference sequence). The trim removed 3 bases at V and 8 bases at J, leaving 5 bases unmatched. This CDR3 has 14 amino acids. DNA of the CDR3: TGTGCCTGGAGGGGGGACAGGGAAGATTCACCCCTCCACTTT. This translates into CAWRGDREDSPLHF.

The chain has TRBV29-1 and TRBJ2-4; tentatively, D is TRBD1 (5 bases). Germline V gives CDR1 SQVTM, CDR2 ANQGSEA. V gave up 4 bases and J gave up 6 bases, with 10 bases separating them. The CDR3 length is 12 residues. CDR3 coding DNA: TGCAGCGTTGTGCAGGGTAGAAACATTCAGTACTTC. It yields the protein CSVVQGRNIQYF.

The chain employs TRBV5-8 and TRBJ1-3; D is undetermined. V lost 3 bases to trimming and J lost 7 bases, with 14 bases between them. Germline V gene sequence: CDR1 SGHTS, CDR2 YDEGEE. The CDR3 totals 14 residues. CDR3 sequence (DNA): TGTGCCAGCAGCTCCCGACTGAAAGCTAACACCATATATTTT. It yields the protein CASSSRLKANTIYF. The full variable domain, rest sourced from reference TRBV5-8 and TRBJ1-3, is EAGVTQSPTHLIKTRGQQATLRCSPISGHTSVYWYQQALGLGLQFLLWYDEGEERNRGNFPPRFSGRQFPNYSSELNVNALELEDSALYLCASSSRLKANTIYFGEGSWLTVV.

The CDR3 loop reads CASSSQGYNSPLHF. As DNA, the CDR3 is TGTGCCAGCAGCTCACAGGGGTATAATTCACCCCTCCACTTT. The chain uses TRBV7-2 and TRBJ1-6, with 7 bases aligning to TRBD1. The CDR3 contains 14 residues. The germline V gene encodes CDR1 SGHTA and CDR2 FQGNSA. The ends lost 4 bases at V and 4 bases at J; junction bases unmatched: 1.

The chain has TRBV29-1 and TRBJ2-3; the match to TRBD2 covers 7 bases. This CDR3 is built from 15 residues. Germline lookup yields CDR1 SQVTM and CDR2 ANQGSEA. V lost 4 bases, J lost 0 bases, and 7 bases stayed unmatched. This chain's CDR3 is CSVVAGAHSTDTQYF. The CDR3 DNA follows: TGCAGCGTTGTGGCGGGAGCTCACAGCACAGATACGCAGTATTTT.

The CDR3 region has the DNA TGTGCCAGCAGCTTACTAGCGGGAGGTGTTCAGGGCACCGGGGAGCTGTTTTTT. As protein: CASSLLAGGVQGTGELFF. The gene calls are TRBV5-4 and TRBJ2-2; 12 bases agree with TRBD2. Per the germline V gene, CDR1 is SGHNT and CDR2 is YYREEE (reference sequence). Germline trimming cut 2 bases from V and 4 bases from J; bases unmatched to any gene: 9. The CDR3 loop spans 18 amino acids.

This chain connects TRBV29-1 to TRBJ2-7; unclear D gene. Germline V gene lookup returns CDR1 SQVTM and CDR2 ANQGSEA. The V gene lost 6 bases and the J gene lost 7 bases, with 13 bases spanning the gap. The CDR3 contains 11 residues. DNA for the CDR3: TGCAGCGTGCGGCCCCCCCGGGAGCAGTACTTC. It yields the protein CSVRPPREQYF.

The chain recombines TRBV29-1 with TRBJ2-1; 12 bases are shared with TRBD2. This CDR3 spans 18 amino acids. Germline lookup yields CDR1 SQVTM and CDR2 ANQGSEA. V lost 1 base, J lost 1 base, and 8 bases stayed unmatched. CDR3 sequence: CSVEGPASGRGSYNEQFF. CDR3 sequence (DNA): TGCAGCGTTGAAGGTCCGGCTAGCGGGAGGGGGTCCTACAATGAGCAGTTCTTC.

The chain uses TRBV6-1 and TRBJ2-7; 7 bases line up with TRBD2. The CDR3 loop spans 15 amino acids. Germline trimming cut 8 bases from V and 2 bases from J; bases unmatched to any gene: 12. CDR1 MNHNS and CDR2 SASEGT come from the germline V gene. The CDR3 protein is CASRHLTREAYEQYF. CDR3 DNA sequence: TGTGCCAGCCGCCACTTGACACGGGAGGCCTACGAGCAGTACTTC.

The rearrangement uses TRBV14 and TRBJ1-2, with TRBD1 as a possible D gene (6 bases). The V gene's germline CDR1 is SGHDN and CDR2 FVKESK. CDR3 length: 14 amino acids. V lost 4 bases to trimming and J lost 4 bases, with 13 bases between them. Written as DNA, the CDR3 is TGTGCCAGCAGCCGCCAAGGGGGGGGCTATGGCTACACCTTC. It translates to CASSRQGGGYGYTF.

CDR3 DNA sequence: TGTGCCAGCAGCTATACAGGGGATGGCTATGGCTACACCTTC. It is translated as CASSYTGDGYGYTF. The chain links TRBV7-9 to TRBJ1-2; TRBD1 matches at 7 bases. Germline V CDR1 and CDR2: SEHNR, FQNEAQ (reference sequence). V shed 4 bases, J shed 4 bases, and the junction held 6 bases outside the gene matches. The CDR3 consists of 14 residues.

V and J are TRBV4-2 and TRBJ2-1; 15 bases agree with TRBD2. This CDR3 contains 18 residues. The V and J ends lost 4 bases and 5 bases, in that order; junction bases with no gene match: 9. CDR1 is LGHNA and CDR2 is YNFKEQ in the germline V gene. The CDR3 DNA reads as TGTGCCAGCAGCCGAGGACTAGCGGGGGGGACCTTAGACAATGAGCAGTTCTTC. It specifies CASSRGLAGGTLDNEQFF.

This chain connects TRBV5-1 to TRBJ2-2; D is possibly TRBD1 (6 bases). The CDR3 has 14 amino acids. Germline CDR1 and CDR2: SGHRS and YFSETQ. V lost 2 bases, J lost 7 bases, and 12 bases lay in between. The CDR3 DNA reads as TGCGCCAGCAGCTTTCAGACAGGAGGCGGGGAGCTGTTTTTT. It specifies CASSFQTGGGELFF. Full variable domain (remainder filled in from reference TRBV5-1 and TRBJ2-2): KAGVTQTPRYLIKTRGQQVTLSCSPISGHRSVSWYQQTPGQGLQFLFEYFSETQRNKGNFPGRFSGRQFSNSRSEMNVSTLELGDSALYLCASSFQTGGGELFFGEGSRLTVL.